The rows below give T cell receptor beta chains drawn from one sample of a study of blood T cell repertoires in COVID-19. TCRdb's table, derived via immunoSEQ multiplex PCR, lists solely in-frame clones and lacks some. Seen here are 20,000 to 25,000 clones, nearly 90% observed once, and the top ten hold 25% to 30%. The sample consisted of peripheral blood. The receptor set was obtained from a human donor with active COVID-19. The donor label of this sample is uncertain. CDR3s include the opening cysteine and the closing phenylalanine or tryptophan. The D gene is left open where the match is weak. Rows may omit the clone size; those that give it use once, few, many or a size class.

CATSDPRQGASGELFF	TGTGCCACCAGTGATCCCAGACAGGGGGCTAGCGGGGAGCTGTTTTTT	TRBV24-1	TRBD1	TRBJ2-2	.
CASSLLAGDSGANVLTF	TGTGCCAGCAGCTTACTAGCGGGAGACTCTGGGGCCAACGTCCTGACTTTC	TRBV7-6	TRBD2	TRBJ2-6	.
CASSVGGSGDQPQHF	TGTGCCAGCAGCGTAGGAGGTTCCGGAGATCAGCCCCAGCATTTT	TRBV9	.	TRBJ1-5	.
CASSLGGGHYNEQFF	TGTGCCAGCAGCTTGGGCGGGGGCCACTACAATGAGCAGTTCTTC	TRBV5-4	.	TRBJ2-1	once
CASSVGGTGHSGNTIYF	TGTGCCAGCAGCGTGGGGGGGACAGGGCACTCTGGAAACACCATATATTTT	TRBV9	TRBD1	TRBJ1-3	.
CASSILTGGRSEKLFF	TGTGCCAGTAGTATTTTAACAGGGGGCCGAAGTGAAAAACTGTTTTTT	TRBV19	TRBD1	TRBJ1-4	.
CASTSGAYNEQFF	TGTGCCAGTACTAGCGGGGCGTACAATGAGCAGTTCTTC	TRBV7-9	TRBD2	TRBJ2-1	.
CSAIETSGSYEQYF	TGCAGTGCTATTGAAACTAGCGGAAGCTACGAGCAGTACTTC	TRBV20-1	TRBD2	TRBJ2-7	.
CASSQIGGGVDQPQHF	TGTGCCAGTAGCCAGATCGGGGGAGGGGTGGATCAGCCCCAGCATTTT	TRBV19	.	TRBJ1-5	.
CASSRGLAGGPGEQYF	TGCGCCAGCAGCCGAGGACTAGCGGGAGGGCCGGGGGAGCAGTACTTC	TRBV4-1	TRBD2	TRBJ2-7	.
CSVGAGGYNEQFF	TGCAGCGTTGGGGCAGGGGGCTACAATGAGCAGTTCTTC	TRBV29-1	TRBD1	TRBJ2-1	.
CASSSPILGRKSYEQYF	TGTGCCAGCAGCTCGCCGATCTTAGGGAGGAAATCCTACGAGCAGTACTTC	TRBV13	.	TRBJ2-7	.
CASSVSTRSSTDTQYF	TGTGCCAGCAGCGTTTCGACTAGGTCTAGCACAGATACGCAGTATTTT	TRBV9	.	TRBJ2-3	.
CASRLAGTSGRPYEQYF	TGTGCAAGTCGCTTAGCGGGGACTAGCGGGAGACCATACGAGCAGTACTTC	TRBV12-2	.	TRBJ2-7	once
CASSLPGLWYEQYF	TGTGCCAGCAGCTTGCCGGGACTATGGTACGAGCAGTACTTC	TRBV7-2	TRBD2	TRBJ2-7	.
CASSLNRLSYEQYF	TGTGCCAGCAGCTTAAACAGGTTATCCTACGAGCAGTACTTC	TRBV7-2	.	TRBJ2-7	.
CASTPHVRDRETQYF	TGTGCCAGCACCCCCCATGTTCGGGATCGGGAGACCCAGTACTTC	TRBV21-1	.	TRBJ2-5	.
CASSYSAGDYEQYF	TGTGCCAGCAGCTACTCCGCAGGGGACTACGAGCAGTACTTC	TRBV3-1/TRBV3-2	.	TRBJ2-7	.
CASKTANEKLFF	TGTGCTAGTAAGACAGCTAATGAAAAACTGTTTTTT	TRBV12-5	.	TRBJ1-4	.
CASSYRTSGFTDTQYF	TGCGCCAGCAGCTACCGGACTAGCGGATTCACAGATACGCAGTATTTT	TRBV5-1	TRBD2	TRBJ2-3	.
CASSVTGGEETQYF	TGTGCCAGCAGCGTCACAGGGGGCGAAGAGACCCAGTACTTC	TRBV6-5	TRBD1	TRBJ2-5	.
CASSRDRGNIQYF	TGTGCCAGTAGTCGGGACAGGGGAAACATTCAGTACTTC	TRBV19	TRBD1	TRBJ2-4	.
CASSVGDRRQGASTDTQYF	TGTGCCAGCAGCGTAGGTGACCGTCGTCAGGGGGCAAGCACAGATACGCAGTATTTT	TRBV9	TRBD1	TRBJ2-3	.
CSASPPFGLNEQFF	TGCAGTGCTAGTCCCCCCTTTGGGCTCAATGAGCAGTTCTTC	TRBV20-1	.	TRBJ2-1	.
CASSLAVAGAYEQYF	TGTGCCAGCAGCTTAGCGGTAGCGGGGGCCTACGAGCAGTACTTC	TRBV7-2	TRBD2	TRBJ2-7	.
CASSRHRTGVYEQYF	TGTGCCAGCAGTCGCCACAGGACAGGGGTATACGAGCAGTACTTC	TRBV6-2/TRBV6-3	TRBD1	TRBJ2-7	.
CASSYGGGAGDTQYF	TGTGCCAGCAGTTACGGCGGGGGGGCCGGAGATACGCAGTATTTT	TRBV6-5	TRBD2	TRBJ2-3	.
CATSRDLQQETQYF	TGTGCCACCAGCAGAGATTTACAGCAAGAGACCCAGTACTTC	TRBV15	.	TRBJ2-5	once
CASGSGTGSDQPQHF	TGTGCTAGTGGTTCCGGGACAGGGTCAGATCAGCCCCAGCATTTT	TRBV12-5	TRBD1	TRBJ1-5	.
CASSIDTGTGTQYF	TGTGCCAGTAGTATAGACACCGGGACAGGGACACAGTACTTC	TRBV19	TRBD1	TRBJ2-4	.
CASSSGGGNTIYF	TGTGCCAGCAGCTCAGGGGGGGGAAACACCATATATTTT	TRBV6-5	TRBD1	TRBJ1-3	once
CTSSQGPQSQCITVCGDGYTF	TGCACCAGCAGCCAAGGACCTCAAAGCCAGTGTATAACCGTATGTGGAGATGGCTACACCTTC	TRBV1	.	TRBJ1-2	.
CASGLLRMAGEDTQYF	TGTGCTAGTGGTTTGTTACGCATGGCGGGAGAGGATACGCAGTATTTT	TRBV12-5	TRBD2	TRBJ2-3	.
CASSRGQNSGNTIYF	TGTGCCAGCAGTAGGGGACAGAACTCTGGAAACACCATATATTTT	TRBV6-5	TRBD1	TRBJ1-3	.
CASSLYGGRYGADTQYF	TGTGCCAGCAGCTTGTACGGGGGGCGGTATGGGGCAGATACGCAGTATTTT	TRBV5-6	.	TRBJ2-3	.
CASSLAEDQPQHF	TGTGCCAGCAGCTTAGCAGAGGATCAGCCCCAGCATTTT	TRBV7-6	.	TRBJ1-5	.
CASSLTYRLTGELFF	TGTGCCAGCAGCTTAACGTATCGCCTAACCGGGGAGCTGTTTTTT	TRBV7-3	.	TRBJ2-2	.
CASCHPGVSGYTF	TGTGCCAGCTGCCATCCCGGAGTAAGTGGCTACACCTTC	TRBV27	.	TRBJ1-2	.
CASSRTQGGGTDTQYF	TGTGCCAGCAGCCGCACACAGGGGGGAGGCACAGATACGCAGTATTTT	TRBV7-2	TRBD1	TRBJ2-3	.
CASSLQGRYGYTF	TGTGCCAGCAGCTTGCAGGGGCGATATGGCTACACCTTC	TRBV7-8	.	TRBJ1-2	.
CASTPLSTAHSYGYTF	TGTGCCAGCACTCCTTTAAGCACAGCTCATTCCTATGGCTACACCTTC	TRBV9	.	TRBJ1-2	.
CASRGLGGSTDTQYF	TGTGCCAGCAGGGGACTAGGGGGGTCCACAGATACGCAGTATTTT	TRBV5-4	TRBD2	TRBJ2-3	.